Reported below is one TCR beta chain. What it binds is unknown. This entry is derived from a study of cytotoxic CD8 clonotypes in ibrutinib-treated CLL. The CDR3 consists of 13 residues. V lost 6 bases, J lost 6 bases, and 1 base stayed unmatched. Germline V gene data show CDR1 as ENHRY and CDR2 as SYGVKD. General study results and limits: In comparison with age-matched healthy donors, baseline clonality was higher and tracked circulating CD8+ T-cell counts. Public clonotypes were uncommon and contracted or stayed stable on treatment.

Deep sequencing aimed at 1 in 200,000 to 1 in 1 million T cells' resolution. TCRdb's copy holds only in-frame clones and misses some; the assay was immunoSEQ multiplex PCR. The table includes more than 110,000 clones, 70% to 80% detected once. Sequenced material: PBMCs, taken after 24 months of ibrutinib treatment. The TCR sequence derives from a human donor with chronic lymphocytic leukemia. The V call is TRBV10-3, the J call TRBJ2-1; 11 nucleotides line up with TRBD1. CDR3 residues: CAIRGQGGNEQFF. The CDR3 nucleotides are TGTGCCATCAGGGGACAGGGGGGCAATGAGCAGTTCTTC.